This is a list of T cell receptor beta chains from one sample in a study of T cell clusters in autoimmune cytopenias. TCRdb re-called the multiplex PCR reads and catalogs CDR3 proteins one per entry, DNA excluded. The sample holds about 5,600 distinct CDR3 sequences. A further study also used this sample, focusing on T cell repertoires in aging, cancer and after chemotherapy.

Sequences were obtained from peripheral blood. The receptors here all came from a human donor in good health. CDR3s include the opening cysteine and the closing phenylalanine or tryptophan. The order of the fields is CDR3 protein, V gene, clone size, J gene. Rows give clone size only sometimes, using once, few, many, or a class for an expanded clone.

CASSLGSVRGNQPQHF | TRBV12-3/TRBV12-4 | . | TRBJ1-5
CASSLPTGGYEQYF | TRBV7-2 | . | TRBJ2-7
CASSPGTGLYYGYTF | TRBV11-3 | . | TRBJ1-2
CASSYKWRGWVYEQYF | TRBV6-5 | medium-sized | TRBJ2-7
CASSFDIGGTGYTF | TRBV5-4 | medium-sized | TRBJ1-2
CSVRGDLGSYEQYF | TRBV29-1 | medium-sized | TRBJ2-7
CASSFSPPIEAFF | TRBV27 | . | TRBJ1-1
CATSDPPTGEQYF | TRBV24-1 | . | TRBJ2-7
CASSDGLKNTGELFF | TRBV7-9 | . | TRBJ2-2
CAWSRRTGGRNEQFF | TRBV30 | . | TRBJ2-5
CASSEVPSANTGELFF | TRBV6-1 | medium-sized | TRBJ2-2
CASSLVYNEQFF | TRBV12-3/TRBV12-4 | medium-sized | TRBJ2-1
CASSQSRAGMNTEAFF | TRBV19 | . | TRBJ1-1
CASSEYSRSYEQYF | TRBV6-1 | . | TRBJ2-7
CAWGKGQGAAFF | TRBV30 | medium-sized | TRBJ1-1
CASSSGGGVYNEQFF | TRBV27 | . | TRBJ2-1
CASSAQETQYF | TRBV7-6 | . | TRBJ2-5
CASSLALAGRDTQYF | TRBV7-9 | . | TRBJ2-3
CASSPLTGATNEKLFF | TRBV18 | . | TRBJ1-4
CASRRQGTEAFF | TRBV19 | . | TRBJ1-1
CASSLILGSSSGNTIYF | TRBV11-3 | medium-sized | TRBJ1-3
CASSLGGAGTDTQYF | TRBV11-3 | . | TRBJ2-3
CASSLGTRVHFYGYTF | TRBV5-6 | medium-sized | TRBJ1-2
CASSATGFNEKLFF | TRBV19 | medium-sized | TRBJ1-4
CASSEGGVYGYTF | TRBV6-1 | medium-sized | TRBJ1-2
CASSYTGELFF | TRBV27 | medium-sized | TRBJ2-2
CASSRGTFKAYEQYF | TRBV6-5 | medium-sized | TRBJ2-7
CASSLDGEQYF | TRBV7-9 | . | TRBJ2-7
CASSLAGTYSGNTIYF | TRBV7-6 | medium-sized | TRBJ1-3
CASSPTVTNTGELFF | TRBV18 | medium-sized | TRBJ2-2
CASSRTGYYEQYF | TRBV19 | medium-sized | TRBJ2-7
CASSLDGQVQPQHF | TRBV7-9 | . | TRBJ1-5
CASSIMQGLYGYTF | TRBV5-4 | medium-sized | TRBJ1-2
CASSKDRVLLAGGPDNEQFF | TRBV27 | . | TRBJ2-1
CASSFRDRGPTGELFF | TRBV12-3/TRBV12-4 | medium-sized | TRBJ2-2
CASSYPGTGEQFF | TRBV6-5 | medium-sized | TRBJ2-1
CASSSRGIPPYEQYF | TRBV12-3/TRBV12-4 | . | TRBJ2-7
CATWGSYNSPLHF | TRBV10-3 | medium-sized | TRBJ1-6
CASSLGAGNSYNEQFF | TRBV5-4 | medium-sized | TRBJ2-1
CASSLATVIVNTGELFF | TRBV13 | medium-sized | TRBJ2-2
CASSESLPEVGYEQYF | TRBV18 | . | TRBJ2-7
CASSLQQSTVGEQFF | TRBV27 | . | TRBJ2-1
CASSLGTAYEQYF | TRBV7-6 | medium-sized | TRBJ2-7
CASSQAAGGRLLGQYF | TRBV5-4 | . | TRBJ2-7
CASSITGGLDEQFF | TRBV19 | medium-sized | TRBJ2-1
CATSGVKGGNPTVLTF | TRBV15 | medium-sized | TRBJ2-6
CARSLPGHIINEQFF | TRBV5-3 | . | TRBJ2-1
CASSIPQGASGNTIYF | TRBV19 | medium-sized | TRBJ1-3
CASSSGTAQETKYF | TRBV6-2/TRBV6-3 | . | TRBJ2-5
CASSFGGFQFF | TRBV5-6 | medium-sized | TRBJ2-1
CASSIDRVKLFF | TRBV19 | medium-sized | TRBJ2-2
CASTSAGGSYNEQYF | TRBV6-5 | . | TRBJ2-7
CASSIGVGGNQPQHF | TRBV19 | medium-sized | TRBJ1-5